The 17 T cell receptor beta chains listed next were all sequenced from one sample in a study of post-analysis software for immune sequencing data. Findings and limits, study-wide: Patients had higher frequencies than controls of about five TRBV segments, including TRBV5-6, TRBV5-1 and TRBV20-1.

No antigen has been assigned to these receptors. Unique molecular identifiers were carried by the TCR beta cDNA libraries. Using its own MiXCR run on the PCR reads, TCRdb lists one record per CDR3 protein. The repertoire holds 180,000 or so distinct CDR3 sequences, 29% seen once, with about 3.7% in the top ten. Sequencing was carried out using blood. The receptors shown here come from a girl aged 2-17 years with multiple sclerosis.

The sample holds a few counts of this clonotype. This chain links TRBV20-1 with TRBJ1-5, with no clear D. The V end was cut by 3 bases, the J end by 2 bases, with 2 bases between. Germline V gives CDR1 DFQATT, CDR2 SNEGSKA (reference sequence). The CDR3 extends over 11 amino acids. DNA of the CDR3: TGCAGTGCTAGTCGCAATCAGCCCCAGCATTTT. Protein sequence: CSASRNQPQHF.

On this clonotype itself: A much larger clone is a single base away; this may be a read error. The genes are TRBV3-1 and TRBJ2-7; TRBD2 might be the D (5 bases). Germline V CDR1 and CDR2: LGHDT, YNNKEL (reference sequence). This CDR3 has 12 amino acids. CDR3 in DNA: TGTGCCCGCAGCCACGGGATCTACGAGCAGTACTTC. It encodes CARSHGIYEQYF.

This clonotype was recorded at least ten times. The J gene is TRBJ1-1, the V gene TRBV29-1; D uncertain. CDR1 is SQVTM, CDR2 ANQGSEA, per germline. V was pared by 4 bases and J by 1 base, with 7 bases between. The CDR3 covers 12 residues. For the CDR3, the DNA is TGCAGCGTTGCCCGGGGGAACACTGAAGCTTTCTTT. Residues: CSVARGNTEAFF.

This clonotype has a count of ten or more. The V and J genes are TRBV20-1 and TRBJ2-1; 11 bases fit TRBD2. With V trimmed by 0 bases and J by 5 bases, 9 bases remained unmatched. The CDR3 is 17 amino acids. The germline gives CDR1 DFQATT, CDR2 SNEGSKA (reference sequence). The CDR3: CSARDPLSGGADNEQFF. CDR3 sequence (DNA): TGCAGTGCTAGAGACCCTCTTAGCGGGGGGGCTGACAATGAGCAGTTCTTC.

Only a few counts were recorded for this clonotype. The CDR3 loop reads CASSFLAGGRMGTDTQYF. The CDR3 DNA follows: TGTGCCAGCAGTTTTCTAGCGGGGGGGCGTATGGGCACAGATACGCAGTATTTT. This rearrangement joins TRBV12-3 or TRBV12-4 to TRBJ2-3; 12 bases are a match to TRBD2. V lost 3 bases and J lost 1; bases outside the gene matches: 8. The length of the CDR3 is 18 residues.

The sample holds a few counts of this clonotype. The chain has TRBV7-2 and TRBJ2-7; 11 bases match TRBD2. Trimming cost V 7 bases and J 1 base; bases outside gene matches: 6. The CDR3 is 15 amino acids. Germline lookup yields CDR1 SGHTA and CDR2 FQGNSA. The CDR3 here is CASIARLAGSYEQYF. The CDR3, as DNA: TGTGCCAGCATCGCCAGACTAGCGGGATCCTACGAGCAGTACTTC.

This clonotype has only a few counts. The chain recombines TRBV5-1 with TRBJ2-7; a possible D gene is TRBD2 (5 bases). The CDR3 is 14 residues long. Germline V gene data show CDR1 as SGHRS and CDR2 as YFSETQ. V lost 2 bases and J 6 bases, leaving 15 bases between the germline ends. The CDR3 here is CASSFTHPLAEQYF. Here the CDR3 DNA reads TGCGCCAGCAGCTTTACACACCCCCTAGCCGAGCAGTACTTC. The whole variable domain, filled in from reference TRBV5-1 and TRBJ2-7, reads KAGVTQTPRYLIKTRGQQVTLSCSPISGHRSVSWYQQTPGQGLQFLFEYFSETQRNKGNFPGRFSGRQFSNSRSEMNVSTLELGDSALYLCASSFTHPLAEQYFGPGTRLTVT.

Concerning this clonotype itself: Given a much more abundant clone one base away, this may be a read error. This chain uses TRBV5-1 with TRBJ1-2; 11 nucleotides line up with TRBD1. J gave up 9 bases and V 3 bases, and 7 bases lay outside the gene matches. In germline, CDR1 is SGHRS, CDR2 YFSETQ. The CDR3 length is 14 residues. The CDR3 protein is CASSSGQGGVSYTF. CDR3 in DNA: TGCGCCAGCAGCTCGGGACAGGGGGGAGTTAGCTACACCTTC.

As concerns this clonotype: One base away lies a much larger clone, so this may be a sequencing read error. The V gene is TRBV5-6, the J gene TRBJ2-7; D uncertain. The germline V gene has CDR1 SGHDT and CDR2 YYEEEE. CDR3 length: 15 amino acids. CDR3 sequence: CAGSRGSPTYYEQYF. The DNA for the CDR3 is TGTGCCGGCAGCCGAGGATCCCCCACTTACTACGAGCAGTACTTC.

A remark on this clonotype: A much larger clone differs by one base, so this may be a read error. The chain couples TRBV6-5 to TRBJ2-3; tentative D call: TRBD1 (6 bases). CDR3 length: 15 residues. CDR1 MNHEY and CDR2 SVGAGI come from the germline V gene. CDR3 sequence reads: CASSYEGWRTDTRYF. The DNA of the CDR3 is TGTGCCAGCAGTTACGAGGGGTGGAGGACAGATACGCGGTATTTT.

CDR3 loop: CASSPPWGRGLVANEKLFF. DNA of the CDR3: TGCGCCAGCAGTCCACCCTGGGGCAGGGGGCTTGTCGCTAATGAAAAACTGTTTTTT. The rearrangement links TRBV23-1 to TRBJ1-4; 8 nucleotides agree with TRBD1. TRBV23-1 is noted as an ORF with a role that remains uncertain. The CDR3 is 19 amino acids. Germline trimming cut 4 bases from V and 3 bases from J; bases unmatched to any gene: 16.

This clonotype was seen at least ten times. V gene TRBV6-2 or TRBV6-3 combines with J gene TRBJ2-1; 12 bases align to TRBD2. The germline V gene encodes CDR1 MNHEY and CDR2 SVGEGT. Germline trimming cut 6 bases from V and 4 bases from J; bases unmatched to any gene: 1. The CDR3 is made up of 14 amino acids. For the CDR3, the DNA is TGTGCCAGCAGACTAGCGGGGGGATACAATGAGCAGTTCTTC. Amino acid sequence: CASRLAGGYNEQFF.

This clonotype was seen only a few times. The genes are TRBV12-3 or TRBV12-4 and TRBJ1-1; D perhaps matches TRBD1 (6 bases). Trimming removed 4 bases at V and 1 base at J, with 19 bases between. The CDR3 has 17 residues. DNA of the CDR3: TGTGCCAGCAGTTCCGCTCAGGGGTCTTCTGCGAACACTGAAGCTTTCTTT. It specifies CASSSAQGSSANTEAFF.

In this sample, this clonotype turned up many times. The chain has TRBV29-1 and TRBJ2-1; TRBD2 agrees at 8 bases. Trimming took 1 base from V and 2 from J; bases not matched to a gene: 7. Germline V lookup: CDR1 SQVTM, CDR2 ANQGSEA. This CDR3 has 16 residues. The CDR3 bases are TGCAGCGTTGAAGCGGGACTAGTTAGTACCTACAATGAGCAGTTCTTC. It codes for CSVEAGLVSTYNEQFF.

This rearrangement joins TRBV29-1 to TRBJ1-1, with a tentative D call TRBD1 (5 bases). Per germline, CDR1 SQVTM and CDR2 ANQGSEA. This CDR3 has 14 amino acids. The V end lost 0 bases, the J end lost 2 bases, and 10 bases lay between the germline ends. CDR3 amino acids: CSVEEGHFNTEAFF. CDR3 nucleotide sequence: TGCAGCGTTGAAGAGGGGCATTTTAACACTGAAGCTTTCTTT.

This clonotype was seen repeatedly, ten times or more. The chain recombines TRBV29-1 with TRBJ2-1; D possibly corresponds to TRBD1 (6 bases). Trimming took off 4 bases at V and 2 bases at J, with 24 bases between the two ends. This CDR3 spans 18 amino acids. Germline CDR1 and CDR2: SQVTM and ANQGSEA. This chain's CDR3 is CSVGGQTGLVVTYNEQFF. In nucleotides, the CDR3 is TGCAGCGTTGGGGGTCAGACAGGTCTTGTCGTAACCTACAATGAGCAGTTCTTC.

This CDR3 is CASTELSSGSTDTQYF. The CDR3 DNA sequence: TGTGCCAGCACCGAACTATCTAGCGGGAGTACAGATACGCAGTATTTT. The chain uses TRBV7-2 and TRBJ2-3; 10 bases line up with TRBD2. V was pared by 7 bases and J by 3 bases, with 10 bases of the junction left unmatched. CDR1 is SGHTA, CDR2 FQGNSA, per germline. This CDR3 has 16 amino acids.